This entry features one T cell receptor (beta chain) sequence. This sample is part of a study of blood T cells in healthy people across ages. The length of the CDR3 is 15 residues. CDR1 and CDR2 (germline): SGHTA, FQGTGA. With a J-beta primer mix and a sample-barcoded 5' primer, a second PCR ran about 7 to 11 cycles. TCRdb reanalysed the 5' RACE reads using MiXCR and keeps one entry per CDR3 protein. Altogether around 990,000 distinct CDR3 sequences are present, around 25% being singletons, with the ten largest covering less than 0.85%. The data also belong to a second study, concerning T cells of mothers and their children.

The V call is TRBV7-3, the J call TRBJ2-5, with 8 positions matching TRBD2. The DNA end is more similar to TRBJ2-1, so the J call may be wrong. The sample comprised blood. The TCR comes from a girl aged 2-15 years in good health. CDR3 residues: CASSLRGGVSHEQFF. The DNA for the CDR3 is TGTGCCAGCAGCTTACGGGGGGGAGTGAGCCATGAGCAGTTCTTC.